Below, 27 T cell receptor beta chains from the same sample are listed, as sequenced in a study of T cells expressing NK-cell markers. TCRdb reworked the 5' RACE reads into one entry per CDR3 protein, no DNA. This table holds fewer than 200,000 distinct CDR3 sequences. Material for sequencing was blood T cells: a sorted CD56 or NKG2C T cell subset, CD4+ or CD8+ T cells, or bulk PBMC T cells (not recorded which). The source of these receptors is a woman aged 18 to 75 in good health.

The chain combines TRBV3-1 with TRBJ2-7; TCRdb reports TRBD1, a call that lacks DNA to check it against. This CDR3 has 14 residues. Germline loops: CDR1 LGHDT, CDR2 YNNKEL (reference sequence). The CDR3 sequence: CASRPTGTHYEQYF.

This chain connects TRBV5-1 to TRBJ1-6; the D gene TCRdb calls, TRBD1, cannot be checked with no DNA. Looked up from germline, CDR1 is SGHRS and CDR2 is YFSETQ. The CDR3 contains 15 residues. CDR3 loop: CASSRLSSGNSPLHF.

V usage is TRBV10-3 and J usage is TRBJ2-1; the D gene TCRdb calls, TRBD1, cannot be checked with no DNA. The CDR3 has 16 amino acids. Germline CDR1 ENHRY, CDR2 SYGVKD. The CDR3 here is CAISDPVLLSYNEQFF.

The gene calls are TRBV7-9 and TRBJ1-1. This CDR3 is 15 amino acids long. CDR1 and CDR2 (germline): SEHNR, FQNEAQ (reference sequence). CDR3 amino acids: CASSKRGGGGTEAFF.

This CDR3 is CASTLGGGSNQPQHF. The J gene is TRBJ1-5, the V gene TRBV12-3 or TRBV12-4; no DNA is available, so the TRBD1 call from TCRdb remains unchecked. CDR3 length: 15 residues.

The chain is built from TRBV15 and TRBJ1-6; the D gene TCRdb calls, TRBD1, cannot be checked with no DNA. CDR1 and CDR2 (germline): LNHNV, YYDKDF (reference sequence). The CDR3 contains 15 residues. The CDR3 loop is CATSFSTGQNSPLHF.

The J gene is TRBJ1-1, the V gene TRBV20-1. This CDR3 comprises 13 residues. The germline V gene encodes CDR1 DFQATT and CDR2 SNEGSKA (reference sequence). The CDR3 loop reads CSSKPLEDTEAFF.

The chain recombines TRBV5-1 with TRBJ2-1; TCRdb returns TRBD2, unconfirmable since there is no DNA. Germline assignment: CDR1 SGHRS and CDR2 YFSETQ. This CDR3 region has 18 residues. The CDR3 region is CASSLAVLAGISYNEQFF.

This sequence joins TRBV5-1 and TRBJ2-5; TCRdb names TRBD1, which stays unverified in the absence of DNA. The germline gives CDR1 SGHRS, CDR2 YFSETQ. This CDR3 has 14 amino acids. The CDR3 reads CASSFGQGLETQYF.

The gene calls are TRBV28 and TRBJ2-3; TCRdb's assignment of TRBD2 cannot be checked, as there is no DNA. This CDR3 has 18 residues. CDR1 is MDHEN and CDR2 is SYDVKM in the germline V gene. CDR3 region: CASENPPGTSGSTDTQYF. The whole variable domain, remainder taken from reference TRBV28 and TRBJ2-3, is DVKVTQSSRYLVKRTGEKVFLECVQDMDHENMFWYRQDPGLGLRLIYFSYDVKMKEKGDIPEGYSVSREKKERFSLILESASTNQTSMYLCASENPPGTSGSTDTQYFGPGTRLTVL.

The CDR3 spells CASSRDKYGYTF. The genes are TRBV12-3 or TRBV12-4 and TRBJ1-2. CDR3 length equals 12 residues.

V gene TRBV9 combines with J gene TRBJ2-3; TCRdb outputs TRBD1, but without DNA this stays unchecked. This CDR3 spans 16 amino acids. The V gene's germline CDR1 is SGDLS and CDR2 YYNGEE. CDR3 protein: CASSVAPTPSTDTQYF.

The chain couples TRBV11-2 to TRBJ2-3; the TRBD2 assignment by TCRdb is unverifiable without DNA. The CDR3 is made up of 14 amino acids. Germline V gene sequence: CDR1 SGHAT, CDR2 FQNNGV. CDR3 sequence reads: CASSLAARTDTQYF.

The V and J genes are TRBV25-1 and TRBJ2-7; the TCRdb D gene call, TRBD2, has no DNA to confirm it. The length of the CDR3 is 16 residues. Germline-derived CDR1 and CDR2 are MGHDK and SYGVNS. The CDR3 sequence: CASSDLLAGDSYEQYF.

This CDR3 reads CASSSDNPGNTIYF. The chain employs TRBV5-1 and TRBJ1-3. The germline V gene has CDR1 SGHRS and CDR2 YFSETQ. The CDR3 length is 14 residues.

The CDR3 loop is CASSRPTDTQYF. The rearrangement links TRBV5-1 to TRBJ2-3; TCRdb names TRBD1, which stays unverified in the absence of DNA. The CDR3 has 12 amino acids. Germline loops: CDR1 SGHRS, CDR2 YFSETQ.

The chain carries TRBV4-1 and TRBJ2-1; TCRdb reports TRBD2, a call that lacks DNA to check it against. The CDR3 runs 17 residues. Germline V gene data show CDR1 as MGHRA and CDR2 as YSYEKL. The CDR3 sequence: CASSQPTSGRTYNEQFF.

Here the CDR3 reads CASSVRVTGANVLTF. The chain uses TRBV6-1 and TRBJ2-6; TCRdb indicates TRBD1, and absent DNA this call remains unverified. The CDR3 loop spans 15 amino acids. Germline V gene sequence: CDR1 MNHNS, CDR2 SASEGT.

The rearrangement links TRBV5-1 to TRBJ2-2; the D gene TCRdb calls, TRBD1, cannot be checked with no DNA. Per germline, CDR1 SGHRS and CDR2 YFSETQ. This CDR3 has 17 amino acids. The CDR3 here is CASSLVRATSNTGELFF.

V and J are TRBV11-1 and TRBJ1-6. Germline CDR1 SGHAT, CDR2 FQDESV (reference sequence). The CDR3 sequence is 13 residues long. CDR3 sequence: CASSLDRRSPLHF.

The chain joins TRBV30 to TRBJ2-3. The CDR3 contains 13 residues. Germline loops: CDR1 GTSNPN, CDR2 SVGIG (reference sequence). The CDR3 region is CACEPLGTDTQYF.

V is TRBV9 and J is TRBJ2-7; the D gene TCRdb calls, TRBD2, cannot be checked with no DNA. Germline values: CDR1 SGDLS, CDR2 YYNGEE. The CDR3 length is 15 residues. CDR3 sequence: CASSVSAGISYEQYF.

CDR3 region: CAISDRADTEAFF. The rearrangement links TRBV10-3 to TRBJ1-1; there is no DNA to check the TCRdb D call of TRBD1. CDR1 ENHRY and CDR2 SYGVKD come from the germline V gene. The CDR3 is made up of 13 amino acids.

The rearrangement uses TRBV6-5 and TRBJ2-7. From germline, CDR1 is MNHEY and CDR2 SVGAGI. The CDR3 sequence is 15 residues long. The CDR3 spells CASSYGQAGTYEQYF.

This chain uses TRBV7-3 with TRBJ2-1; TCRdb lists TRBD2, though no DNA is available to test this call. The germline V gene has CDR1 SGHTA and CDR2 FQGTGA. This CDR3 has 19 amino acids. The CDR3 spells CASSHPSLSGRAEYVEQFF.

The rearrangement joins TRBV6-2 or TRBV6-3 to TRBJ2-1; TCRdb selects TRBD2, and the lack of DNA leaves this call unchecked. This CDR3 is 15 amino acids long. CDR1 and CDR2 (germline): MNHEY, SVGEGT. The CDR3 sequence is CASNPRTSGNNEQFF.

V and J are TRBV9 and TRBJ2-5; TCRdb's D gene call, TRBD2, goes unchecked for lack of DNA. This CDR3 has 18 residues. CDR1 is SGDLS, CDR2 YYNGEE, per germline. Here the CDR3 reads CASSSTTLGAGGGETQYF.